This TCR beta chain was profiled in a study of T cell responses to AZD1222 COVID-19 vaccine. General study points: Baseline seropositivity occurred in only a handful of AZD1222 recipients. A reported finding is that nearly half of spike-specific TCRs target unmutated variant regions. Vaccine-associated CD4 TCRs spanned spike, dominant at 160-218 and 743-854.

TCRdb keeps only in-frame clones here, not all; method: immunoSEQ multiplex PCR. The table records some 150,000 clones, roughly four fifths of them present only once. Of note for this clone: The target antigen is unknown.

CDR1 is MNHEY, CDR2 SMNVEV, per germline (reference sequence). The V gene end was trimmed by 5 bases and the J gene end by 4 bases; junction bases not matched to a gene: 13. The CDR3 spans 17 residues. The source was peripheral blood, collected on day 0 of MenACWY control vaccination. This TCR derives from an adult in good health. The chain has TRBV27 and TRBJ2-7; 11 nucleotides match TRBD1. For the CDR3, the DNA is TGTGCCAGCAGTAAGTTCGGGACAGGGGGACGCAGGTACGAGCAGTACTTC. Translating gives CASSKFGTGGRRYEQYF.